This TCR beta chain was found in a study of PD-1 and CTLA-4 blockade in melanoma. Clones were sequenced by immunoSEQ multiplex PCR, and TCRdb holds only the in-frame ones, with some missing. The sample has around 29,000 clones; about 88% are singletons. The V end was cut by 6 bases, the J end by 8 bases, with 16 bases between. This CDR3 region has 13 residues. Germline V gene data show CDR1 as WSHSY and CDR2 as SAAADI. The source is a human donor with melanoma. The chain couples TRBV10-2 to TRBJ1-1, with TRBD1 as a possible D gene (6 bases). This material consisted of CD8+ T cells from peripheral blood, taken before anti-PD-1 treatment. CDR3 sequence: CASSQTGTSEAFF. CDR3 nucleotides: TGCGCCAGCAGCCAGACCGGGACAAGCGAAGCTTTCTTT.